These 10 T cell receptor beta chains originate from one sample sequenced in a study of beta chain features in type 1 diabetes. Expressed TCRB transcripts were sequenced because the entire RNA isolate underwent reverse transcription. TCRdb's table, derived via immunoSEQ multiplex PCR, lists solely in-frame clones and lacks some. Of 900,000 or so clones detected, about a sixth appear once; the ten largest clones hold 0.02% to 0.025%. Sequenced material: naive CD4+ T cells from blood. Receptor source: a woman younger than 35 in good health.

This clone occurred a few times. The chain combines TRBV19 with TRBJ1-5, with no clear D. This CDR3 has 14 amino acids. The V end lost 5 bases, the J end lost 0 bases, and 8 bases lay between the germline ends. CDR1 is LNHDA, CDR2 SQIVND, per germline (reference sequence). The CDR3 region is CASSWVDSNQPQHF. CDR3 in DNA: TGTGCCAGTAGTTGGGTGGATAGCAATCAGCCCCAGCATTTT. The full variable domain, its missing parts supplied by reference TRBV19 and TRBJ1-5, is DGGITQSPKYLFRKEGQNVTLSCEQNLNHDAMYWYRQDPGQGLRLIYYSQIVNDFQKGDIAEGYSVSREKKESFPLTVTSAQKNPTAFYLCASSWVDSNQPQHFGDGTRLSIL.

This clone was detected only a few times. CDR3 coding DNA: TGTGCCAGCAGCCCAGGGACTAGCGGGAGCGAGCAGTTCTTC. Protein product: CASSPGTSGSEQFF. V is TRBV7-3 and J is TRBJ2-1, with 14 bases matching TRBD2. Losses at the gene ends were 5 bases for V and 10 bases for J; bases not matched to a gene: 4. From germline, CDR1 is SGHTA and CDR2 FQGTGA. The CDR3 consists of 14 residues.

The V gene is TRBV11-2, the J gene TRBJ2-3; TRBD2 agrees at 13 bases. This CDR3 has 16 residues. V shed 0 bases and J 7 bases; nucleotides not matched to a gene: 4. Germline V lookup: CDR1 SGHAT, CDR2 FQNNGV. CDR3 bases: TGTGCCAGCAGCTTAGAAGCGGGACTAGCGGGACATACGCAGTATTTT. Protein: CASSLEAGLAGHTQYF. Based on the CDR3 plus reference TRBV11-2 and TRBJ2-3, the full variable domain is EAGVAQSPRYKIIEKRQSVAFWCNPISGHATLYWYQQILGQGPKLLIQFQNNGVVDDSQLPKDRFSAERLKGVDSTLKIQPAKLEDSAVYLCASSLEAGLAGHTQYFGPGTRLTVL.

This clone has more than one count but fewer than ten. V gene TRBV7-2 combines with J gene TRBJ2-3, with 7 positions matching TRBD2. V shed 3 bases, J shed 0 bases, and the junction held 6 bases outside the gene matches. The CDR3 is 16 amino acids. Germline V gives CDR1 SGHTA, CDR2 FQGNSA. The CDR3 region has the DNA TGTGCCAGCAGCTTTACCGGGACTATAAGCACAGATACGCAGTATTTT. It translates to CASSFTGTISTDTQYF.

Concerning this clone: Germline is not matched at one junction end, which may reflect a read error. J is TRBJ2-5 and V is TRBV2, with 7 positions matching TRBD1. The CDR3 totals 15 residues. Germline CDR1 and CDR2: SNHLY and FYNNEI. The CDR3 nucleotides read TGTGCCAGCAGTAAGATCCGGACAGGCCAAGGGACCCAGTACTTC. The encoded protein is CASSKIRTGQGTQYF.

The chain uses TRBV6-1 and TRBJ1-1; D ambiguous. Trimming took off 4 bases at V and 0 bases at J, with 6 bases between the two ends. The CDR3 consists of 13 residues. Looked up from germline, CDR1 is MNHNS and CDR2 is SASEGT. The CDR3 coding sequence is TGTGCCAGCAGTGGGAGCTTGAACACTGAAGCTTTCTTT. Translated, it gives CASSGSLNTEAFF.

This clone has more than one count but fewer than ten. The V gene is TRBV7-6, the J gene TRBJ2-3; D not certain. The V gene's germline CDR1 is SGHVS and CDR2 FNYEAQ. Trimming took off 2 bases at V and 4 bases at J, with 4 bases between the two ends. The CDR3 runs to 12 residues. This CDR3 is CASSLNADTQYF. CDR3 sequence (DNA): TGTGCCAGCAGCTTAAATGCAGATACGCAGTATTTT.

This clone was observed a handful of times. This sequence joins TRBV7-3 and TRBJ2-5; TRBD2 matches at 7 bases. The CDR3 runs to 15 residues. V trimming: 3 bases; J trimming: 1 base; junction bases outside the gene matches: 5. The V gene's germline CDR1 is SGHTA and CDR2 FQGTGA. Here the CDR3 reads CASSFVGGPQETQYF. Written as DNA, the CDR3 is TGTGCCAGCAGCTTTGTGGGAGGGCCCCAAGAGACCCAGTACTTC.

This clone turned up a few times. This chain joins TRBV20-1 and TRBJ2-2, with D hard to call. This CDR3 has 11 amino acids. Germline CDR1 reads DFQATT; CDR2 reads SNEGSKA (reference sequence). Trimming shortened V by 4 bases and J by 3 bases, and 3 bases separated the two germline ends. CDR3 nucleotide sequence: TGCAGTGCTACTGACACCGGGGAGCTGTTTTTT. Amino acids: CSATDTGELFF.

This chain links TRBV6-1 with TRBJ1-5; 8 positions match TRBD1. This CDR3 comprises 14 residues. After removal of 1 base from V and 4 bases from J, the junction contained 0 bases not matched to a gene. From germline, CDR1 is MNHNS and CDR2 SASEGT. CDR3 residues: CASSEGTGNQPQHF. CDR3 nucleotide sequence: TGTGCCAGCAGTGAAGGGACAGGGAATCAGCCCCAGCATTTT.